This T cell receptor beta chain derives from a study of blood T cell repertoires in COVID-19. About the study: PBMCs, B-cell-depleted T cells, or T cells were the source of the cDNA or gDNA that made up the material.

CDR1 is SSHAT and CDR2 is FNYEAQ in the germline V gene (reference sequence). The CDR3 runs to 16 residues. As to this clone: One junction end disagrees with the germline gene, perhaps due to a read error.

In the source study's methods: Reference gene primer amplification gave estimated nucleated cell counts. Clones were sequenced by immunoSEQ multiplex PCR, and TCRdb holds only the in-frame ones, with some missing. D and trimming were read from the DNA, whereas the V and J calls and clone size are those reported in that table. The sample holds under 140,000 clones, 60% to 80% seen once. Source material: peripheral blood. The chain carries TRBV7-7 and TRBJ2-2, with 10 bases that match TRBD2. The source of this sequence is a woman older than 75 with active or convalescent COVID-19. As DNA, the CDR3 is TGTGCTAGCAGCTCGATAGCGGGAGGAAACACCGGGGAGCTGTTTTTT. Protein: CASSSIAGGNTGELFF.